Following are 25 T cell receptor beta chains from one sample sequenced in a study of cytomegalovirus exposure and HLA in healthy donors. Sequenced by immunoSEQ multiplex PCR; TCRdb stores in-frame clones only, minus some. Of about 120,000 clones in the sample, more than 75% were seen once. The sequencing sample was made of PBMCs. These receptor sequences come from a woman in her 30s in good health and CMV-seronegative.

This clone was seen once. The chain combines TRBV7-9 with TRBJ2-2; D ambiguous. The CDR3 contains 11 residues. Germline V gene sequence: CDR1 SEHNR, CDR2 FQNEAQ (reference sequence). Trimming removed 8 bases at V and 4 bases at J, with 5 bases between. CDR3 amino acids: CASESTGELFF. DNA of the CDR3: TGTGCCAGCGAGTCCACCGGGGAGCTGTTTTTT.

This chain uses TRBV19 with TRBJ2-3; 8 bases match TRBD1. The CDR3 is 15 amino acids. From germline, CDR1 is LNHDA and CDR2 SQIVND (reference sequence). V shed 7 bases, J shed 1 base, and the junction held 7 bases outside the gene matches. The CDR3 DNA follows: TGTGCCAGTAATGACCCGGGACAGGGCACAGATACGCAGTATTTT. Its protein is CASNDPGQGTDTQYF. Together with reference TRBV19 and TRBJ2-3, the CDR3 gives the full variable domain: DGGITQSPKYLFRKEGQNVTLSCEQNLNHDAMYWYRQDPGQGLRLIYYSQIVNDFQKGDIAEGYSVSREKKESFPLTVTSAQKNPTAFYLCASNDPGQGTDTQYFGPGTRLTVL.

This clone showed up just once. The chain uses TRBV7-8 and TRBJ1-5, with TRBD1 matching 7 bases. The CDR3 length is 14 residues. Looked up from germline, CDR1 is SGHVS and CDR2 is FQNEAQ. V lost 6 bases and J lost 5; bases outside the gene matches: 7. As DNA, the CDR3 is TGTGCCAGCAGTCTAGACAGGGTCGATCAGCCCCAGCATTTT. Protein: CASSLDRVDQPQHF.

The CDR3 nucleotides are TGTGCCAGCAGCTTATCGGGACAGGGGTCCCAGGAGTTTTTT. This sequence encodes CASSLSGQGSQEFF. The genes are TRBV7-8 and TRBJ1-4; 10 positions match TRBD1. The germline V gene has CDR1 SGHVS and CDR2 FQNEAQ. The CDR3 runs to 14 residues. Unmatched junction bases numbered 10, after V lost 2 bases and J lost 16 bases. The full variable domain, its missing parts supplied by reference TRBV7-8 and TRBJ1-4, is GAGVSQSPRYKVAKRGQDVALRCDPISGHVSLFWYQQALGQGPEFLTYFQNEAQLDKSGLPSDRFFAERPEGSVSTLKIQRTQQEDSAVYLCASSLSGQGSQEFFGSGTQLSVL.

The chain joins TRBV5-6 to TRBJ1-1, with TRBD1 matching 7 bases. The CDR3 has 15 residues. CDR1 is SGHDT, CDR2 YYEEEE, per germline. Trimming removed 0 bases from V and 4 bases from J; junction bases left unmatched: 6. DNA of the CDR3: TGTGCCAGCAGCTTGGTGGGACAGAGAGGCACTGAAGCTTTCTTT. It yields the protein CASSLVGQRGTEAFF.

The chain links TRBV5-6 to TRBJ2-7, with TRBD2 matching 13 bases. The V gene's germline CDR1 is SGHDT and CDR2 YYEEEE. With 3 bases clipped from V and 3 bases from J, the junction kept 6 bases outside the gene matches. CDR3 length: 16 residues. The chain's CDR3 is CASSSETSGGLYEQYF. The CDR3 DNA reads as TGTGCCAGCAGCTCCGAGACTAGCGGGGGGCTCTACGAGCAGTACTTC.

This chain uses TRBV6-1 with TRBJ1-1; no clear D gene. The CDR3 has 15 amino acids. Trimming shortened V by 7 bases and J by 7 bases, and 22 bases separated the two germline ends. Germline V CDR1 and CDR2: MNHNS, SASEGT. CDR3 bases: TGTGCCAGCATGAGGAGCCCTCTGGATAGTAGTGAAGCTTTCTTT. Its translation: CASMRSPLDSSEAFF.

This clone was seen a few times. The V and J genes are TRBV9 and TRBJ2-3; 7 nucleotides align to TRBD2. This CDR3 spans 15 amino acids. The germline CDR1 and CDR2 sequences are SGDLS and YYNGEE. Trimming took 4 bases from V and 2 from J; bases not matched to a gene: 7. The CDR3: CASSLAVSNTDTQYF. The CDR3 coding sequence is TGTGCCAGCAGCCTAGCGGTATCCAACACAGATACGCAGTATTTT.

This rearrangement joins TRBV27 to TRBJ2-7, with D possibly TRBD2 on 6 matching bases. This CDR3 is 13 amino acids long. The germline V gene has CDR1 MNHEY and CDR2 SMNVEV (reference sequence). V was trimmed by 8 bases and J by 2 bases, leaving 13 bases between them. The CDR3: CASWGGKTYEQYF. For the CDR3, the DNA is TGTGCCAGCTGGGGCGGGAAGACCTACGAGCAGTACTTC.

V is TRBV7-2 and J is TRBJ1-4; D possibly corresponds to TRBD1 (6 bases). Germline V lookup: CDR1 SGHTA, CDR2 FQGNSA. The V end was cut by 5 bases, the J end by 5 bases, with 12 bases between. The CDR3 spans 14 residues. The CDR3 nucleotides read TGTGCCAGCAGCGCCGGACAGACGAATGAAAAACTGTTTTTT. Protein: CASSAGQTNEKLFF.

This chain's CDR3 is CASSASTGANYGYTF. Written as DNA, the CDR3 is TGTGCCAGTAGTGCCTCGACAGGGGCTAACTATGGCTACACCTTC. The chain recombines TRBV19 with TRBJ1-2; 8 nucleotides match TRBD1. Trimming at V came to 5 bases and at J to 0 bases, leaving 5 bases not matched to a gene. This CDR3 region has 15 residues. The germline V gene has CDR1 LNHDA and CDR2 SQIVND (reference sequence).

This chain joins TRBV15 and TRBJ1-1, with D unresolved. The germline V gene encodes CDR1 LNHNV and CDR2 YYDKDF (reference sequence). This CDR3 contains 12 residues. The ends were cut back, 3 bases at V and 1 base at J, with 3 bases in the middle. The DNA of the CDR3 is TGTGCCACCAGCAGGCGGAACACTGAAGCTTTCTTT. It encodes CATSRRNTEAFF.

The chain joins TRBV18 to TRBJ2-6, with D tentatively TRBD1 (6 bases). The CDR3 has 17 amino acids. The V gene's germline CDR1 is KGHSH and CDR2 LQKENI. V was trimmed by 3 bases and J by 0 bases, leaving 12 bases between them. As DNA, the CDR3 is TGTGCCAGCTCACCTTACACAGGGAGCTCTGGGGCCAACGTCCTGACTTTC. This translates into CASSPYTGSSGANVLTF.

This chain links TRBV5-1 with TRBJ2-7; the match to TRBD1 covers 7 bases. CDR3 size: 15 residues. The J segment lost 4 bases and the V segment lost 5 bases, leaving 12 bases of the junction unmatched. Germline V gene data show CDR1 as SGHRS and CDR2 as YFSETQ. DNA of the CDR3: TGCGCCAGCAGAGACGCAAGGGACAGAGATTACGAGCAGTACTTC. Translated: CASRDARDRDYEQYF. The whole variable domain, remainder taken from reference TRBV5-1 and TRBJ2-7, is KAGVTQTPRYLIKTRGQQVTLSCSPISGHRSVSWYQQTPGQGLQFLFEYFSETQRNKGNFPGRFSGRQFSNSRSEMNVSTLELGDSALYLCASRDARDRDYEQYFGPGTRLTVT.

This chain joins TRBV14 and TRBJ1-5, with D maybe TRBD1 (5 bases). Trimming left V 1 base short and J 7 bases short, with 11 bases between. CDR3 length: 14 residues. Germline V gene sequence: CDR1 SGHDN, CDR2 FVKESK. The CDR3 protein is CASSQAGRHQPQHF. The CDR3 DNA reads TGTGCCAGCAGCCAAGCAGGGAGGCACCAGCCCCAGCATTTT.

The chain couples TRBV30 to TRBJ1-4, with 9 positions matching TRBD1. The V and J ends lost 0 bases and 7 bases, in that order; junction bases with no gene match: 6. CDR3 size: 15 residues. Germline CDR1 GTSNPN, CDR2 SVGIG (reference sequence). CDR3 nucleotide sequence: TGTGCCTGGAGTGTCCCGGGACAGGGAGGTGAAAAACTGTTTTTT. Amino acids: CAWSVPGQGGEKLFF. Using reference TRBV30 and TRBJ1-4 for the parts outside the CDR3, the full variable domain is SQTIHQWPATLVQPVGSPLSLECTVEGTSNPNLYWYRQAAGRGLQLLFYSVGIGQISSEVPQNLSASRPQDRQFILSSKKLLLSDSGFYLCAWSVPGQGGEKLFFGSGTQLSVL.

This clone came up a few times. The rearrangement uses TRBV29-1 and TRBJ2-2; D is possibly TRBD2 (6 bases). The germline gives CDR1 SQVTM, CDR2 ANQGSEA. Trimming shortened V by 6 bases and J by 2 bases, and 10 bases separated the two germline ends. This CDR3 spans 13 amino acids. The CDR3 region is CSVPGDNTGELFF. The DNA for the CDR3 is TGCAGCGTGCCGGGAGATAACACCGGGGAGCTGTTTTTT.

The V gene is TRBV7-9, the J gene TRBJ2-1; TRBD2 aligns across 11 bases. CDR1 and CDR2 from the germline V gene are SEHNR and FQNEAQ (reference sequence). This CDR3 spans 17 amino acids. After removal of 6 bases from V and 2 bases from J, the junction contained 9 bases not matched to a gene. The CDR3 DNA reads as TGTGCCAGCAGTTCACCCCTAGCGGGGGGACCCTACAATGAGCAGTTCTTC. It specifies CASSSPLAGGPYNEQFF.

This chain uses TRBV7-2 with TRBJ1-1; 8 positions match TRBD1. The junction had 7 bases not matched to a gene; V was cut back by 2 bases and J by 5 bases. Germline V gene data show CDR1 as SGHTA and CDR2 as FQGNSA. The CDR3 spans 15 residues. CDR3 DNA: TGTGCCAGCAGCTTATCACAGGGGGATAGGACTGAAGCTTTCTTT. Protein sequence: CASSLSQGDRTEAFF.

This clone has only one observation. This chain connects TRBV4-3 to TRBJ2-7; 7 bases map to TRBD1. The CDR3 has 15 amino acids. After removal of 0 bases from V and 6 bases from J, the junction contained 8 bases not matched to a gene. Germline V gives CDR1 LGHNA, CDR2 YSLEER. The CDR3 DNA reads as TGCGCCAGCAGCCAAGATAGGACAGGTGGGCGCGAGCAGTACTTC. It codes for CASSQDRTGGREQYF.

The chain joins TRBV19 to TRBJ2-4, with D maybe TRBD1 (6 bases). Looked up from germline, CDR1 is LNHDA and CDR2 is SQIVND (reference sequence). Trimming removed 4 bases from V and 9 bases from J, with 16 bases in between. This CDR3 comprises 14 residues. This chain's CDR3 is CASSTQYRDVIQYF. CDR3 DNA sequence: TGTGCCAGTAGTACACAGTACAGGGATGTCATTCAGTACTTC.

The chain recombines TRBV4-2 with TRBJ2-3; 11 nucleotides match TRBD2. CDR1 LGHNA and CDR2 YNFKEQ come from the germline V gene. CDR3 length equals 16 residues. V gave up 1 base and J gave up 5 bases; unmatched junction bases: 5. The chain's CDR3 is CASSQVGTSGRDTQYF. In nucleotides, the CDR3 is TGTGCCAGCAGCCAAGTAGGGACTAGCGGAAGAGATACGCAGTATTTT.

The chain employs TRBV7-9 and TRBJ1-5; 7 nucleotides align to TRBD1. The CDR3 extends over 14 amino acids. The V segment lost 5 bases and the J segment 6 bases; nucleotides outside the gene matches: 7. Germline CDR1 and CDR2: SEHNR and FQNEAQ (reference sequence). The DNA for the CDR3 is TGTGCCAGCAGCCCCACAGGGGTCGTTCAGCCCCAGCATTTT. Its translation is CASSPTGVVQPQHF.

The J gene is TRBJ2-7, the V gene TRBV4-3; no clear D gene. The CDR3 is 14 residues long. Germline assignment: CDR1 LGHNA and CDR2 YSLEER. V shed 0 bases and J shed 7 bases, with 13 bases lying between them. CDR3: CASSQDDHTREQYF. CDR3 bases: TGCGCCAGCAGCCAAGATGACCACACGAGGGAGCAGTACTTC.

The CDR3 here is CASSLDRGLANEQFF. As DNA, the CDR3 is TGCGCCAGCAGCTTGGACAGGGGCCTGGCCAATGAGCAGTTCTTC. The J gene is TRBJ2-1, the V gene TRBV5-1, with 7 positions matching TRBD1. The CDR3 has 15 residues. Germline assignment: CDR1 SGHRS and CDR2 YFSETQ. Trimming cost V 0 bases and J 6 bases; bases outside gene matches: 6.